This T cell receptor beta chain was sequenced for a study of cytomegalovirus exposure and HLA in healthy donors. Turning to the study itself: A prior analysis found 90 million to 120 million unique TCR beta sequences from approximately 200 million T cells. Study-wide results and limits: V- and J-gene trimming of TCR beta was linked (in a later analysis) to a missense DCLRE1C variant. A few chains linked to CMV were shown in vitro to be specific for CMV antigens. Reportedly, a later analysis found an Asian-associated ancestry cluster had fewer N-insertions than the roughly 700-donor mean.

The J segment lost 4 bases and the V segment lost 11 bases, leaving 9 bases of the junction unmatched. Germline V gene sequence: CDR1 SGHTA, CDR2 FQGNSA. This CDR3 contains 13 residues. PCR primers comprised 60 Vbeta and 13 Jbeta primers. Libraries were prepared by immunoSEQ multiplex PCR; TCRdb keeps only in-frame clonotypes and omits some of them. The table lists about 48,000 clones. Notes on this clone: The antigen remains unidentified.

The chain combines TRBV7-2 with TRBJ2-3, with 7 nucleotides matching TRBD2. Sequenced input: PBMCs. This TCR was recovered from a male donor in good health and CMV-seropositive. The CDR3 bases are TGTGCCGGGGGGGGACGGGTCTCAGATACGCAGTATTTT. Residues: CAGGGRVSDTQYF.